This T cell receptor (beta chain) was identified during a study of cytomegalovirus exposure and HLA in healthy donors. PCR used 60 Vbeta primers and 13 Jbeta primers. TCRdb's table, derived via immunoSEQ multiplex PCR, lists solely in-frame clones and lacks some. The data contain approximately 170,000 clones, almost 80% of them seen just once; the ten biggest clones take up approximately 9.8%. The CDR3 spans 12 residues. Per germline, CDR1 MDHEN and CDR2 SYDVKM. V dropped 6 bases and J dropped 11 bases, with 16 bases sitting between them. The sequenced sample consisted of PBMCs. This sequence originates from a man younger than 30 in good health and CMV-seropositive. The chain carries TRBV28 and TRBJ1-1; D is perhaps TRBD1 (5 bases). The CDR3 sequence is CASRQDDPKAFF. The DNA for the CDR3 is TGTGCCAGCAGACAGGATGACCCAAAGGCTTTCTTT.